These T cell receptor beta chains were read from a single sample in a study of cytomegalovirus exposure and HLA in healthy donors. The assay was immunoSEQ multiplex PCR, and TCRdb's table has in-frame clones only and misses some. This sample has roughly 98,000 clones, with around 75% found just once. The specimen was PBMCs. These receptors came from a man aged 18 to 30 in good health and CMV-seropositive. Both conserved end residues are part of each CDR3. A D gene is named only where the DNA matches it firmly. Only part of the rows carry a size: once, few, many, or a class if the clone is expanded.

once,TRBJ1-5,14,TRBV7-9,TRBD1,TGTGCCAGCGGCTCTGACAGGGCCCGGTTTCCCCAGCATTTT,CASGSDRARFPQHF
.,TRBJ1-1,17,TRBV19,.,TGTGCCAGTAGTCCGCGGACAGCTAAGCATGAGGACACTGAAGCTTTCTTT,CASSPRTAKHEDTEAFF
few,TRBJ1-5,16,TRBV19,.,TGTGCCAGTAGTCCCATCAGGGTATTATACGATCAGCCCCAGCATTTT,CASSPIRVLYDQPQHF
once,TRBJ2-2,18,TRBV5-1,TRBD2,TGCGCCAGCAGCTTGGTAGCGGGGGGGCCAATGAACACCGGGGAGCTGTTTTTT,CASSLVAGGPMNTGELFF
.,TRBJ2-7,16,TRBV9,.,TGTGCCAGCCACAAAGGAGGGACGCTAGACTCCTACGAGCAGTACTTC,CASHKGGTLDSYEQYF
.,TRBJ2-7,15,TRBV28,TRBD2,TGTGCCAGCAGTTTCGGGAGGGGGGGCATCTACGAGCAGTACTTC,CASSFGRGGIYEQYF
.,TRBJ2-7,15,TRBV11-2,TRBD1,TGTGCCAGCAGCTTACCCGGACAGGGCTCCTACGAGCAGTACTTC,CASSLPGQGSYEQYF
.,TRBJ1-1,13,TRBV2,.,TGTGCCAGCAACAGCAGGGTTAACACTGAAGCTTTCTTT,CASNSRVNTEAFF
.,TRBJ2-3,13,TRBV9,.,TGTGCCAGCAGCGTAGCTCCCCCAGATACGCAGTATTTT,CASSVAPPDTQYF
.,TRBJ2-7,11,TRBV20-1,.,TGCAGTGCTAGAGATCCGGGGTGGTGGTACTTC,CSARDPGWWYF
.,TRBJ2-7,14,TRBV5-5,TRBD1,TGTGCCAGCAGCTTAGGGGACAGCTCCTACGAGCAGTACTTC,CASSLGDSSYEQYF
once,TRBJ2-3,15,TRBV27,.,TGTGCCAGCAGTTTAGGTTCCACAACCACAGATACGCAGTATTTT,CASSLGSTTTDTQYF
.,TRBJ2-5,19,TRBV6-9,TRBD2,TGTGCCAGCAGTTATTCGGCACATTGGACTAGCGGCCGACAAGAGACCCAGTACTTC,CASSYSAHWTSGRQETQYF
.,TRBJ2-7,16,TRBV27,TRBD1,TGTGCCAGCAGTTTATCGAGGGACAGGGGACGCTACGAGCAGTACTTC,CASSLSRDRGRYEQYF
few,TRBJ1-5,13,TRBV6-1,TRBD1,TGTGCCACCACCCGGGACAGAAATCAGCCCCAGCATTTT,CATTRDRNQPQHF
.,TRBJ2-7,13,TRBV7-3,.,TGTGCCAGCAGCCTCGACGGGACCTACGAGCAGTACTTC,CASSLDGTYEQYF
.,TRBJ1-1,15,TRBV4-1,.,TGCGCCAGCAGCCAAGAAGGGACACGGAGCACTGAAGCTTTCTTT,CASSQEGTRSTEAFF
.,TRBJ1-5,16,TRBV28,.,TGTGCCAGCATTCTTGGGGGGGAAGGGAGCAATCAGCCCCAGCATTTT,CASILGGEGSNQPQHF
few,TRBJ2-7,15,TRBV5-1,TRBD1,TGCGCCAGCAGAGATACCGGGACAGGGACTTACGAGCAGTACTTC,CASRDTGTGTYEQYF
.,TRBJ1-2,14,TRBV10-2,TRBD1,TGCGCCAGCACCCTGACAGGGAACAACTATGGCTACACCTTC,CASTLTGNNYGYTF
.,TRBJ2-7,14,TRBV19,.,TGTGCCAGTAGACCGGGACAAGGGGGATCCGAGCAGTACTTC,CASRPGQGGSEQYF
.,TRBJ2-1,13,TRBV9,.,TGTGCCAGCAGCGCGGAGCCTTACAATGAGCAGTTCTTC,CASSAEPYNEQFF
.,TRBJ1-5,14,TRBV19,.,TGTGCCAGTAGTATAGAGGTCCGGAATCAGCCCCAGCATTTT,CASSIEVRNQPQHF
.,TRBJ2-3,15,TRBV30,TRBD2,TGTGCCTGGAGTGTAGGGGCGGGGGGCTCAGATACGCAGTATTTT,CAWSVGAGGSDTQYF
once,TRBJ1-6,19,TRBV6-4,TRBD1,TGTGCCAGCAGTGACCCGGGACAGGGTAAACTCACGACGGGGTCACCCCTCCACTTT,CASSDPGQGKLTTGSPLHF
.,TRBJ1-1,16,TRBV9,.,TGTGCCAGCAGCGTAGAGTCCGGGGCAGGGGAAACTGAAGCTTTCTTT,CASSVESGAGETEAFF
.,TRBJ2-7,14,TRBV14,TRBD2,TGTGCCAGCAGCCGTCGGGGAGGGGTCTACGAGCAGTACTTC,CASSRRGGVYEQYF
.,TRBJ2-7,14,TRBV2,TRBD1,TGTGCCAGCAGCGGGACAGGGGGCTCCTACGAGCAGTACTTC,CASSGTGGSYEQYF
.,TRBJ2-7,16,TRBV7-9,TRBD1,TGTGCCAGCAGCTTAGGAATGAGGACAGGGGTCTACGAGCAGTACTTC,CASSLGMRTGVYEQYF
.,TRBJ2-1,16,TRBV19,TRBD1,TGTGCCAGTAGTCCACCCAGGGGGAGCTCCTACAATGAGCAGTTCTTC,CASSPPRGSSYNEQFF
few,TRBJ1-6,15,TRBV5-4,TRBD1,TGTGCCAGCAGCAGGGCGGGACAGCCTAATTCACCCCTCCACTTT,CASSRAGQPNSPLHF
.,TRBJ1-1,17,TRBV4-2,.,TGTGCCAGCAGCCTCTTACAGGGTCCGCTTTTGAACACTGAAGCTTTCTTT,CASSLLQGPLLNTEAFF
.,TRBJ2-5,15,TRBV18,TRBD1,TGTGCCAGCTCAACCAACCGGGACAGGGTGGGGACCCAGTACTTC,CASSTNRDRVGTQYF
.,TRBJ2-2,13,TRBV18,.,TGTGCCAGCTCACTGAGGAGGGACGGGGAGCTGTTTTTT,CASSLRRDGELFF
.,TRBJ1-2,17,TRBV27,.,TGTGCCAGCAGTACAGCCCTAAACAGGGTGTTCAGCTATGGCTACACCTTC,CASSTALNRVFSYGYTF
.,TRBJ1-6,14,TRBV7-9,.,TGTGCCAGCAGTACTGGGCAGGGATATTCACCCCTCCACTTT,CASSTGQGYSPLHF
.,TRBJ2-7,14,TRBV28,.,TGTGCCAGCAGCCCCGGAGATAACTCCTACGAGCAGTACTTC,CASSPGDNSYEQYF
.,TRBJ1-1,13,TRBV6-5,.,TGTGCCAGCAGTTACGCGGCATACACTGAAGCTTTCTTT,CASSYAAYTEAFF
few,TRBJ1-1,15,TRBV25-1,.,TGTGCCAGCAGTGGCTCACCGGGAGCGAACACTGAAGCTTTCTTT,CASSGSPGANTEAFF
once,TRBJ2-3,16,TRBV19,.,TGTGCCAGTAGTTTTCGCGGGGGCCCCCACACAGATACGCAGTATTTT,CASSFRGGPHTDTQYF
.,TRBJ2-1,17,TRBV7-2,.,TGTGCCAGCAGCTTTAGGGGGTTTAGGACCCTTTTGGATGAGCAGTTCTTC,CASSFRGFRTLLDEQFF
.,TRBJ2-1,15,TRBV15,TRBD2,TGTGCCACCAGGGCGGGACTAGCTAGCCACAATGAGCAGTTCTTC,CATRAGLASHNEQFF
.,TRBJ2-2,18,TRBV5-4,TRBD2,TGTGCCAGCAGCTTGGGACTAGCGGGGGGTGCGAACACCGGGGAGCTGTTTTTT,CASSLGLAGGANTGELFF
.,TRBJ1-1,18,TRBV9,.,TGTGCCAGCAGCGTAGAAGAATCGCCGGGACATCCGGGCGCTGAAGCTTTCTTT,CASSVEESPGHPGAEAFF
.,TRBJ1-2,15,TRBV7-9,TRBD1,TGTGCCAGCAGCTTAGGACAGGGGGCGCGTGATGGCTACACCTTC,CASSLGQGARDGYTF
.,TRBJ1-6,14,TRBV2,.,TGTGCCAGCAGTCATACAGAGGGTAATTCACCCCTCCACTTT,CASSHTEGNSPLHF
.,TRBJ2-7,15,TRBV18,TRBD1,TGTGCCAGCTCACCCCTACAGGGGTCTACGTACGAGCAGTACTTC,CASSPLQGSTYEQYF
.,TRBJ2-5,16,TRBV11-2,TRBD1,TGTGCCAGCAGCTTAGGTCAGGGACAGGGAGGGAAGACCCAGTACTTC,CASSLGQGQGGKTQYF
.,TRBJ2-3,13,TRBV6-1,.,TGTGCCAGGTCCTTGAGGGCCGGAGATACGCAGTATTTT,CARSLRAGDTQYF
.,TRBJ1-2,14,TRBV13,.,TGTGCCAGCAGCCGCTCGGACAGAGGGAATGGCTACACCTTC,CASSRSDRGNGYTF
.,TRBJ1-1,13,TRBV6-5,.,TGTGCCAGCAATGGCGGCCGGAACACTGAAGCTTTCTTT,CASNGGRNTEAFF
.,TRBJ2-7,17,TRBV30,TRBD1,TGTGCCTGGAGCCTCCTCGGAGGGACAGGGGTAACCTACGAGCAGTACTTC,CAWSLLGGTGVTYEQYF
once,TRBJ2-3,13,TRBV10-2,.,TGCGCCGGAACAGGCGGGACCACAGATACGCAGTATTTT,CAGTGGTTDTQYF
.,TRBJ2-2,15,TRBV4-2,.,TGTGCCAGCAGCCAAGAAGGGGGATTCACCGGGGAGCTGTTTTTT,CASSQEGGFTGELFF
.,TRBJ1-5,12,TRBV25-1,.,TGTGCCAGCAGTGCCGGGATCCAGCCCCAGCATTTT,CASSAGIQPQHF
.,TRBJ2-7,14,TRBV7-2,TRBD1,TGTGCCAGCAGCTTCGGGACAGCCGGCTACGAGCAGTACTTC,CASSFGTAGYEQYF
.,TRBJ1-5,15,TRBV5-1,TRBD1,TGCGCCAGCAGCTTGGGACAGGGACCCAATCAGCCCCAGCATTTT,CASSLGQGPNQPQHF